This T cell receptor beta chain was observed in a study of immune heterogeneity within non-small cell lung tumors. Overall study context: With respect to histology, the tumors encompassed a few squamous cell carcinomas, around 9 non-squamous carcinomas and 1 not otherwise specified. General study results and limits: Identical dominant CDR3 beta clonotypes spanned tumor sites within a patient, beside site-unique high-frequency clones. Most high-frequency T-cell receptor beta clonotypes were specific to a single patient.

Germline V lookup: CDR1 DFQATT, CDR2 SNEGSKA (reference sequence). V lost 5 bases, J lost 2 bases, and 5 bases stayed unmatched. CDR3 length: 13 residues. Using 32 V and 13 J primers, multiplex PCR amplified TCR beta CDR3. Each CDR3 protein gets one entry after TCRdb re-called the multiplex PCR reads with MiXCR. The sample contains around 3,000 distinct CDR3 sequences, 25% to 30% of which appear only once. Sample share makes this clonotype medium-sized. Its antigen is unknown. Template was bulk tumor genomic DNA, roughly 580 ng per sample. Surgical sampling yielded several biopsies per primary tumor (spaced far apart). The study enrolled patients with untreated, newly diagnosed non-small cell lung cancer who underwent curative surgery. All donors had received a new diagnosis of non-small cell lung cancer and were undergoing surgery with curative intent.

The receptor was derived from a man in his fifties or sixties with non-small cell lung cancer. This chain joins TRBV20-1 and TRBJ2-7, with 8 bases lining up with TRBD1. The sample comprised lung tumor tissue. CDR3 nucleotide sequence: TGCAGTGCTGCGACAGGGGTACCCTACGAGCAGTACTTC. Amino acids: CSAATGVPYEQYF.